This T cell receptor beta chain was identified in a study of a mutant IDH1 vaccine in newly diagnosed glioma. As for the study in general: It was radiotherapy, temozolomide, or both that patients received previously, with most receiving both. General study results and limits: Any relationship between pseudoprogression and changes in top peripheral T cell clonotypes seemed absent.

As for time point: week 11, during vaccination. What each vaccine dose contained was 300 ug of mutant IDH1 20-mer peptide, accompanied by topical imiquimod. Assay: immunoSEQ multiplex PCR; the TCRdb copy retains only in-frame clones and omits some. The sample lists approximately 40,000 clones, about four fifths seen once, with 2.2% in the top ten. Trimming left V 9 bases short and J 0 bases short, with 21 bases between. In germline, CDR1 is LNHDA, CDR2 SQIVND (reference sequence). The CDR3 contains 16 residues. Turning to this clone: What it binds is not known.

V and J are TRBV19 and TRBJ2-7; TRBD1 or TRBD2 may be the D gene (5 bases each). The sequencing here drew on PBMCs, taken from a glioma patient whose treatment included an IDH1 peptide vaccine. This clonotype was sampled from a man between 40 and 49 years old with glioma. CDR3 nucleotides: TGTGCCAGCGCCACCTACCGGGACGGAGGCTCCTACGAGCAGTACTTC. Encoded protein: CASATYRDGGSYEQYF.